One sample yielded the 4 T cell receptor beta chains listed below, sequenced in a study of T cell responses to AZD1222 COVID-19 vaccine. Here immunoSEQ multiplex PCR was the method, and the copy in TCRdb shows in-frame clones only, minus some. The data contain about 140,000 clones, 91% of them singletons. This sample comprised peripheral blood, obtained 28 days after the second dose of the MenACWY control vaccine. The receptor source for this set is an adult who received the MenACWY meningococcal vaccine as a control.

The chain employs TRBV27 and TRBJ1-2; unclear D gene. The CDR3 sequence is 15 residues long. Germline V gives CDR1 MNHEY, CDR2 SMNVEV (reference sequence). The ends were cut back, 7 bases at V and 5 bases at J, with 20 bases in the middle. CDR3 loop: CASKLSHRRDYGYTF. CDR3 coding DNA: TGTGCCAGCAAATTAAGTCACCGGAGGGATTATGGCTACACCTTC.

The V gene is TRBV29-1, the J gene TRBJ1-1; no definite D call. Trimming took off 6 bases at V and 5 bases at J, with 10 bases between the two ends. CDR3 length equals 11 residues. The V gene's germline CDR1 is SQVTM and CDR2 ANQGSEA. The CDR3 nucleotides read TGCAGCGTGATCAGACGAACTGAAGCTTTCTTT. Translating it yields CSVIRRTEAFF.

In DNA, the CDR3 is TGTGCCAGCACCCGAGGGGGGGACGCGAACGAGCAGTACTTC. Amino acid sequence: CASTRGGDANEQYF. The chain joins TRBV28 to TRBJ2-7; the D gene is possibly TRBD2 (7 bases). Per germline, CDR1 MDHEN and CDR2 SYDVKM. The V and J ends lost 7 bases and 5 bases respectively, with 18 bases between them. The CDR3 runs to 14 residues.

The chain carries TRBV19 and TRBJ2-7; 10 positions agree with TRBD1. The CDR3 runs 14 residues. Germline V gene data show CDR1 as LNHDA and CDR2 as SQIVND (reference sequence). J lost 9 bases, V lost 5 bases, and 10 bases had no gene match. The chain's CDR3 is CASSSGQGVFVQYF. In DNA form, the CDR3 reads TGTGCCAGTAGTTCCGGACAGGGGGTATTTGTGCAGTACTTC.